This is a list of T cell receptor beta chains from one sample in a study of technical replicates of blood from a few donors. Repertoires were generated with immunoSEQ multiplex PCR, while TCRdb's copy carries only in-frame clones and drops some. This table has fewer than 100,000 clones, around 95% appearing once. The sample consisted of T cells isolated from PBMCs. The receptor set was obtained from a human donor in good health. The CDR3 runs from the conserved cysteine through the conserved F or W. The D gene is left open where the match is weak. Clone size is given for some rows only: seen once, a few or many times, or a class if the clone is expanded.

>TRBJ2-7|TRBD1|once|TRBV18
TGTGCCAGCTCATCCGGGACAGCAGGATACGAGCAGTACTTC
CASSSGTAGYEQYF
>TRBJ1-2|TRBD1|.|TRBV11-3
TGTGCCAGCAGCCTCAGGGACAGTACTAACTATGGCTACACCTTC
CASSLRDSTNYGYTF
>TRBJ2-5|.|.|TRBV9
TGTGCCAGCAGCGTAGCTACAGGGCTAGCAGGGCAAGAGACCCAGTACTTC
CASSVATGLAGQETQYF
>TRBJ1-1|TRBD1|.|TRBV5-1
TGCGCCAGCAGCCCCTCCCGGACAGGGAGGAACACTGAAGCTTTCTTT
CASSPSRTGRNTEAFF
>TRBJ1-1|.|.|TRBV9
TGTGCCAGCAGCCCCGCGGGGGACGAATGGATGAACACTGAAGCTTTCTTT
CASSPAGDEWMNTEAFF
>TRBJ2-1|.|.|TRBV27
TGTGCCAGCACTCTTGCGGGGCGCAATGAGCAGTTCTTC
CASTLAGRNEQFF
>TRBJ1-6|TRBD1|.|TRBV9
TGTGCCAGCAGCGTATCCGGGACAGCGACTTGGGCCCTCCACTTT
CASSVSGTATWALHF
>TRBJ1-1|TRBD1|.|TRBV20-1
TGCAGTGCAAAACGGGACAGTGAAGCTTTCTTT
CSAKRDSEAFF
>TRBJ2-5|.|once|TRBV27
TGTGCCAGCGGTTGGCAGGGACAAGAGACCCAGTACTTC
CASGWQGQETQYF
>TRBJ2-3|TRBD1|.|TRBV4-1
TGCGCCAGCAGCCAAGCTGGACGCCTTGGGACAGGGGGTAGGACAGATACGCAGTATTTT
CASSQAGRLGTGGRTDTQYF
>TRBJ1-2|TRBD1|.|TRBV7-9
TGTGCCAGCAGCTTCCCGTTGACAGGGGGCGTCTACACCTTC
CASSFPLTGGVYTF
>TRBJ2-1|TRBD2|.|TRBV27
TGTGCCAGCAGTTTTAGCGGGGGGGCCGGGAATGAGCAGTTCTTC
CASSFSGGAGNEQFF
>TRBJ1-1|.|.|TRBV7-6
TGTGCCAGCAGCTCACATCCATCACAGGCGAGCACTGAAGCTTTCTTT
CASSSHPSQASTEAFF
>TRBJ1-5|.|.|TRBV28
TGTGCCAGCAGTTCGGTAGGGGATTATCAGCCCCAGCATTTT
CASSSVGDYQPQHF
>TRBJ2-1|TRBD2|.|TRBV7-2
TGTGCCAGCAGCCCGACTAGCGGGGGCTACAATGAGCAGTTCTTC
CASSPTSGGYNEQFF
>TRBJ2-2|TRBD1|.|TRBV5-1
TGCGCCAGCAGCTTCCGGGACAGCACCGGGGAGCTGTTTTTT
CASSFRDSTGELFF
>TRBJ1-4|TRBD1|.|TRBV2
TGTGCCAGTATCCAAGGACAGGCCAGAACTAATGAAAAACTGTTTTTT
CASIQGQARTNEKLFF
>TRBJ2-7|TRBD1|.|TRBV5-1
TGCGCCAGCAGCTATGCCGGGACAGGGGTTGAGGAGCAGTACTTC
CASSYAGTGVEEQYF
>TRBJ1-3|.|.|TRBV4-1
TGCGCCAGCAGCCGGACCCTTGGGTTCTCCCGAGGGCCTGGAAACACCATATATTTT
CASSRTLGFSRGPGNTIYF
>TRBJ2-7|.|.|TRBV19
TGTGCCAGTAGTAAAAGGAGCTCCTACGAGCAGTACTTC
CASSKRSSYEQYF
>TRBJ2-5|.|.|TRBV9
TGTGCCAGCAGCCCGCCGGACAAAAAAGAGACCCAGTACTTC
CASSPPDKKETQYF
>TRBJ2-7|.|.|TRBV5-1
TGCGCCAGCAGCCTAGGGACTTTAGGCTCCTACGAGCAGTACTTC
CASSLGTLGSYEQYF
>TRBJ1-3|.|.|TRBV4-1
TGCGCCAGCAGCCCTGACAGTGGAAACACCATATATTTT
CASSPDSGNTIYF